This TCR beta chain emerged from a study of cytomegalovirus exposure and HLA in healthy donors. A roughly 120-subject validation cohort, separate from the approximately 670-subject first cohort, supplied the donors. TCRdb keeps only in-frame clones here, not all; method: immunoSEQ multiplex PCR. The sample carries some 75,000 clones, about 96% recorded once. Regarding this clone: Its antigen is still unknown.

Study findings and constraints: The study listed approximately 160 cytomegalovirus-associated TCR beta chains.

This TCR came from a woman between 18 and 29 years old in good health and CMV-seronegative. Sequenced input: PBMCs.

The CDR3 region is CATSRLLAGGPYNEQFF. The DNA of the CDR3 is TGTGCCACCAGCAGACTTTTAGCGGGAGGGCCCTACAATGAGCAGTTCTTC. V and J are TRBV15 and TRBJ2-1; 11 nucleotides align to TRBD2. Trimming at V came to 2 bases and at J to 2 bases, leaving 5 bases not matched to a gene. Germline assignment: CDR1 LNHNV and CDR2 YYDKDF (reference sequence). The CDR3 loop spans 17 amino acids.